The rows below give T cell receptor beta chains drawn from one sample of a study of T cell repertoires in cytomegalovirus infection. TCRdb recomputed calls from the reads with MiXCR, one row per CDR3 protein. This repertoire shows around 450,000 distinct CDR3 sequences, about 10% found once; its top ten account for approximately 10%. Material for sequencing was PBMCs. These receptors were collected from a human donor in good health (CMV status not recorded). Some clones in this sample may be carry-over from other donors' samples. Each CDR3 is given with its conserved first and last residue. Each record gives: D gene, J gene, clone size, V gene, CDR3 protein, CDR3 DNA. The D gene is left open where the match is weak. Size is omitted from some rows. Given values are once, few, many or a class for expanded clones.

>TRBD1|TRBJ1-5|NA|TRBV5-5
CASSPQGDYQPQHF
TGTGCCAGCAGTCCCCAGGGGGATTATCAGCCCCAGCATTTT
>TRBD2|TRBJ2-2|many|TRBV4-2
CASSLSLASGNTGELFF
TGTGCCAGCAGCCTCTCTCTGGCTAGCGGGAACACCGGGGAGCTGTTTTTT
>NA|TRBJ1-5|NA|TRBV19
CASSISYLEPQHF
TGTGCCAGTAGTATCTCCTATCTAGAGCCCCAGCATTTT
>TRBD2|TRBJ2-1|many|TRBV28
CASSQAGGREQFF
TGTGCCAGCAGCCAAGCGGGAGGGCGAGAGCAGTTCTTC
>TRBD1|TRBJ1-5|many|TRBV28
CASSSRQGSNQPQHF
TGTGCCAGCAGTTCCCGACAGGGGAGCAATCAGCCCCAGCATTTT
>NA|TRBJ2-7|many|TRBV11-2
CASSLGGPLAGSYEQYF
TGTGCCAGCAGCTTAGGGGGGCCACTGGCAGGATCCTACGAGCAGTACTTC
>NA|TRBJ2-7|many|TRBV6-6
CATSYGANEGYEQYF
TGTGCCACCTCATACGGGGCTAACGAGGGCTACGAGCAGTACTTC
>NA|TRBJ1-1|many|TRBV28
CASSSWGARNMNTEAFF
TGTGCCAGCAGTTCGTGGGGGGCCAGGAACATGAACACTGAAGCTTTCTTT
>NA|TRBJ2-5|many|TRBV6-1
CASSERLVVETQYF
TGTGCCAGCAGTGAAAGACTAGTTGTAGAGACCCAGTACTTC
>NA|TRBJ2-7|NA|TRBV28
CASSFGRQPIYEQYF
TGTGCCAGCAGTTTCGGAAGGCAGCCCATCTACGAGCAGTACTTC
>NA|TRBJ2-3|many|TRBV29-1
CSVAAGTSTDTQYF
TGCAGCGTTGCCGCAGGGACTAGCACAGATACGCAGTATTTT
>NA|TRBJ2-7|many|TRBV6-2/TRBV6-3
CASSWVAGTLWEQYF
TGTGCCAGCAGTTGGGTGGCAGGGACTCTGTGGGAGCAGTACTTC
>NA|TRBJ1-1|many|TRBV6-5
CASSYQGNTEAFF
TGTGCCAGCAGCTACCAGGGGAACACTGAAGCTTTCTTT
>TRBD1|TRBJ2-7|many|TRBV27
CASSYSPGTGTYEQYF
TGTGCCAGCAGCTACTCCCCCGGGACAGGTACCTACGAGCAGTACTTC
>TRBD2|TRBJ2-3|few|TRBV2
CASSRSGKDTQYF
TGTGCCAGCAGTCGGAGCGGGAAGGATACGCAGTATTTT
>TRBD1|TRBJ1-2|few|TRBV12-5
CASGLTERDRDYGYTF
TGTGCTAGTGGTTTGACCGAAAGAGACAGGGACTATGGCTACACCTTC
>TRBD1|TRBJ2-1|NA|TRBV20-1
CSAPTTGPYEQFF
TGCAGTGCCCCGACGACAGGGCCCTATGAGCAGTTCTTC